These T cell receptor beta chains were read from a single sample in a study of cytomegalovirus exposure and HLA in healthy donors. Measured with immunoSEQ multiplex PCR; TCRdb has only the in-frame clones, and not every one. There are 150,000 to 200,000 clones in the sample; 75% to 85% occur only once, and roughly 1.4% lies in the top ten. What was sequenced was PBMCs. The receptors originated from a woman aged 45-65 years in good health and CMV-seronegative. Each CDR3 is given with its conserved first and last residue. D genes are given only for firm matches. Clone size is stated in some rows and not others, as once, few, many or a class when expanded.

j_call v_call clone_size d_call cdr3_aa cdr3_nt
TRBJ2-7 TRBV29-1 . TRBD1 CSAAGTGGGEQYF TGCAGCGCAGCCGGGACAGGGGGTGGCGAGCAGTACTTC
TRBJ2-1 TRBV7-6 few TRBD1 CASSAVRQGAYNEQFF TGTGCCAGCAGCGCAGTCCGACAGGGAGCCTACAATGAGCAGTTCTTC
TRBJ1-1 TRBV23-1 . TRBD1 CASSQSRDSGTNTEAFF TGCGCCAGCAGTCAATCTAGGGACAGTGGTACGAACACTGAAGCTTTCTTT
TRBJ1-1 TRBV14 . . CASSQGWGVVDTEAFF TGTGCCAGCAGCCAAGGGTGGGGGGTTGTTGACACTGAAGCTTTCTTT
TRBJ2-2 TRBV19 . TRBD1 CASTVGTGHGTGELFF TGTGCCAGTACCGTCGGGACAGGGCATGGTACCGGGGAGCTGTTTTTT
TRBJ2-3 TRBV18 . . CASSPLSAADTQYF TGTGCCAGCTCACCACTTTCGGCGGCCGATACGCAGTATTTT
TRBJ2-7 TRBV7-2 . TRBD1 CASSLGTGGFEQYF TGTGCCAGCAGCTTAGGGACAGGGGGCTTTGAGCAGTACTTC
TRBJ2-1 TRBV7-2 . . CASSSRMTRIAYNEQFF TGTGCCAGCAGCTCTCGGATGACTAGAATCGCCTACAATGAGCAGTTCTTC
TRBJ2-3 TRBV27 once TRBD1 CASSFLDRANPDTQYF TGTGCCAGCAGTTTCCTCGACAGGGCCAACCCAGATACGCAGTATTTT
TRBJ1-1 TRBV18 . TRBD1 CASSLRGRDTEAFF TGTGCCAGCTCCCTCAGGGGGCGCGACACTGAAGCTTTCTTT
TRBJ1-2 TRBV6-5 . . CASRPTGYSGYTF TGTGCCAGCAGGCCCACAGGGTATTCCGGCTACACCTTC
TRBJ2-5 TRBV28 . TRBD2 CASTLAGGETQYF TGTGCCAGCACCCTAGCGGGAGGAGAGACCCAGTACTTC
TRBJ1-1 TRBV6-4 few TRBD1 CASSAKTGAMTEAFF TGTGCCAGCAGTGCTAAGACAGGGGCAATGACTGAAGCTTTCTTT
TRBJ1-2 TRBV29-1 . . CSVEDRDGYTF TGCAGCGTTGAAGACCGGGATGGCTACACCTTC
TRBJ2-2 TRBV10-1 . . CATTGLGSTGELFF TGCGCCACCACGGGACTCGGATCTACCGGGGAGCTGTTTTTT
TRBJ1-2 TRBV27 . TRBD1 CASSIRQGAGGYTF TGTGCCAGCAGTATAAGACAGGGGGCGGGTGGCTACACCTTC
TRBJ2-5 TRBV4-1 . . CASSQDRLVWETQYF TGCGCCAGCAGCCAAGACCGGCTAGTCTGGGAGACCCAGTACTTC
TRBJ2-3 TRBV7-9 . . CASSPKSVDTQYF TGTGCCAGCAGCCCCAAGAGTGTAGATACGCAGTATTTT
TRBJ2-3 TRBV7-9 . . CASSFGQSPTDTQYF TGTGCCAGCAGCTTTGGGCAGTCCCCCACAGATACGCAGTATTTT
TRBJ2-2 TRBV2 . . CASSGGTAVGELFF TGTGCCAGCAGTGGGGGTACAGCGGTCGGGGAGCTGTTTTTT
TRBJ1-1 TRBV6-5 few . CASSQTSDTEAFF TGTGCCAGCAGCCAGACATCCGACACTGAAGCTTTCTTT
TRBJ1-1 TRBV7-9 . TRBD1 CASSLTGGQGTEAFF TGTGCCAGCAGCCTTACAGGGGGCCAGGGCACTGAAGCTTTCTTT
TRBJ1-2 TRBV4-2 . TRBD1 CASSQEDTGEDGYTF TGTGCCAGCAGCCAAGAAGATACAGGGGAGGATGGCTACACCTTC
TRBJ1-2 TRBV7-2 . TRBD1 CASRRPGTANYGYTF TGTGCCAGCAGACGCCCCGGGACAGCTAACTATGGCTACACCTTC
TRBJ2-3 TRBV21-1 . . CATQGADKDTQYF TGTGCCACCCAGGGGGCAGATAAGGATACGCAGTATTTT
TRBJ2-1 TRBV2 . TRBD2 CASSERGRGYNEQFF TGTGCCAGCAGTGAAAGAGGGAGGGGCTACAATGAGCAGTTCTTC
TRBJ2-5 TRBV5-4 . . CASSLETRWETQYF TGTGCCAGCAGCTTGGAGACCAGGTGGGAGACCCAGTACTTC
TRBJ2-5 TRBV4-1 . . CASSQVLRREETQYF TGCGCCAGCAGCCAAGTTTTGCGGCGGGAAGAGACCCAGTACTTC
TRBJ2-1 TRBV4-3 . . CASSPRAVGGSSPYNEQFF TGCGCCAGCAGCCCTAGGGCCGTTGGAGGGAGTTCCCCTTACAATGAGCAGTTCTTC
TRBJ2-7 TRBV6-1 . TRBD2 CASSQPGLAVYEQYF TGTGCCAGCAGCCAGCCGGGACTAGCGGTCTACGAGCAGTACTTC
TRBJ1-1 TRBV7-8 . . CASSLVRHPNTEAFF TGTGCCAGCAGCTTAGTTCGACACCCGAACACTGAAGCTTTCTTT
TRBJ1-1 TRBV27 . . CASSLQGFTLGEITEAFF TGTGCCAGCAGTTTACAGGGTTTTACGCTCGGAGAGATCACTGAAGCTTTCTTT
TRBJ1-1 TRBV10-3 . TRBD1 CAIKQGDNTEAFF TGTGCCATCAAGCAGGGGGACAACACTGAAGCTTTCTTT
TRBJ2-7 TRBV11-2 . . CASSLSGLPQYF TGTGCCAGCAGCTTATCGGGACTTCCGCAGTACTTC
TRBJ2-3 TRBV7-3 . TRBD1 CASSSRQGETDTQYF TGTGCCAGCAGCTCCCGACAGGGTGAGACAGATACGCAGTATTTT
TRBJ1-5 TRBV6-6 . . CASSYSGGNQPQHF TGTGCCAGCAGTTACTCCGGGGGCAATCAGCCCCAGCATTTT
TRBJ2-1 TRBV18 . . CASSPRLDRSEQFF TGTGCCAGCTCACCAAGGCTAGATCGGAGTGAGCAGTTCTTC
TRBJ1-5 TRBV14 . TRBD1 CASSQRTGMGVSQPQHF TGTGCCAGCAGCCAACGGACAGGGATGGGTGTTAGTCAGCCCCAGCATTTT
TRBJ1-5 TRBV6-5 . . CASSYGADNHF TGTGCCAGCAGTTACGGGGCCGATAACCATTTT
TRBJ2-2 TRBV7-7 . . CASSEDRAGELFF TGTGCTAGCAGCGAGGACAGAGCCGGGGAGCTGTTTTTT
TRBJ1-2 TRBV6-1 . . CASSENGGAGYGYTF TGTGCCAGCAGTGAAAATGGGGGCGCAGGTTATGGCTACACCTTC
TRBJ1-1 TRBV5-1 . TRBD1 CASSSQGGTTEAFF TGCGCCAGCAGCTCACAGGGGGGTACCACTGAAGCTTTCTTT
TRBJ2-1 TRBV27 . TRBD2 CASSFLAGGSYNEQFF TGTGCCAGCAGTTTTCTAGCGGGGGGCTCCTACAATGAGCAGTTCTTC
TRBJ2-6 TRBV9 once . CASSVGQVPSGANVLTF TGTGCCAGCAGCGTAGGACAGGTTCCCTCTGGGGCCAACGTCCTGACTTTC
TRBJ2-7 TRBV6-6 . . CASSPPGASYEQYF TGTGCCAGCAGTCCGCCAGGGGCTTCCTACGAGCAGTACTTC
TRBJ2-7 TRBV6-6 . . CASSIYRDEQYF TGTGCCAGCAGCATCTACAGGGACGAGCAGTACTTC
TRBJ1-2 TRBV5-6 . . CASSFTGTGINYGYTF TGTGCCAGCAGTTTCACCGGTACAGGGATTAACTATGGCTACACCTTC
TRBJ1-1 TRBV27 few . CASSLGSQIEAFF TGTGCCAGCAGTTTAGGGAGCCAGATTGAAGCTTTCTTT
TRBJ1-5 TRBV7-8 . TRBD1 CASSSVDRWVQHF TGTGCCAGCAGCTCTGTGGACAGGTGGGTCCAGCATTTT
TRBJ1-1 TRBV6-5 . TRBD1 CASSSAGTGGLAEAFF TGTGCCAGCAGTTCAGCCGGGACAGGGGGCCTGGCTGAAGCTTTCTTT
TRBJ2-2 TRBV9 . . CASGPNGLRSGELFF TGTGCCAGCGGTCCTAATGGGCTCCGATCCGGGGAGCTGTTTTTT
TRBJ2-7 TRBV28 . TRBD1 CATTHQTGGLDEQYF TGTGCCACCACGCATCAGACAGGGGGCCTTGACGAGCAGTACTTC
TRBJ1-2 TRBV5-1 . . CASSLYPTNYGYTF TGCGCCAGCAGCTTGTACCCTACCAACTATGGCTACACCTTC
TRBJ2-3 TRBV28 . TRBD2 CASRPLAGRWTDTQYF TGTGCCAGCAGACCACTAGCGGGGAGGTGGACAGATACGCAGTATTTT
TRBJ1-1 TRBV9 . TRBD1 CASSPRPGTGSGEAFF TGTGCCAGCAGCCCAAGGCCCGGGACAGGGTCTGGCGAAGCTTTCTTT
TRBJ2-2 TRBV4-1 . . CASSQVPGGGSTGELFF TGCGCCAGCAGCCAAGTCCCGGGGGGCGGGAGTACCGGGGAGCTGTTTTTT
TRBJ1-5 TRBV19 . TRBD1 CASKRQGSNQPQHF TGTGCCAGCAAACGACAGGGAAGCAATCAGCCCCAGCATTTT
TRBJ2-5 TRBV27 . TRBD1 CASRNQGQGRETQYF TGTGCCAGCAGAAACCAGGGACAGGGGAGGGAGACCCAGTACTTC
TRBJ1-1 TRBV7-6 . . CASSLSRGAPSLMNIEAFF TGTGCCAGCAGCTTATCGCGTGGGGCACCCTCCCTAATGAACATTGAAGCTTTCTTT